These 21 T cell receptor beta chains originate from one sample sequenced in a study of early T cells in non-severe SARS-CoV-2 infection. One entry per CDR3 protein, called by TCRdb with MiXCR from the 5' RACE reads. The table has approximately 110,000 distinct CDR3 sequences, under 15% seen once. Specimen: whole blood. Receptors originate from an adult who was a healthcare worker with PCR-confirmed SARS-CoV-2 infection or an uninfected control (not recorded which).

The chain couples TRBV29-1 to TRBJ2-7; D unresolved. V lost 3 bases to trimming and J lost 4 bases, with 7 bases between them. This CDR3 spans 11 amino acids. Germline loops: CDR1 SQVTM, CDR2 ANQGSEA. The CDR3 region has the DNA TGCAGCGTTGAGTTCAGTTACGAGCAGTACTTC. This encodes CSVEFSYEQYF.

The sample holds a few counts of this clonotype. The genes are TRBV4-1 and TRBJ1-1; 7 bases align to TRBD1. The CDR3 covers 14 residues. The J segment lost 6 bases and the V segment lost 4 bases, leaving 8 bases of the junction unmatched. Germline V gene data show CDR1 as MGHRA and CDR2 as YSYEKL. The CDR3: CASSPSGTVAEAFF. The CDR3 region has the DNA TGCGCCAGCAGCCCATCCGGGACAGTAGCTGAAGCTTTCTTT.

This chain links TRBV13 with TRBJ1-2; weak D call: TRBD1 (6 bases). Trimming took 4 bases from V and 4 from J, leaving 19 bases between them. In germline, CDR1 is PRHDT, CDR2 FYEKMQ (reference sequence). The CDR3 is 16 residues long. Written as DNA, the CDR3 is TGTGCCAGCAGCTCCCAACAGGGACGGATCGGCTATGGCTACACCTTC. Its translation: CASSSQQGRIGYGYTF.

This clonotype was seen more than once but under ten times. The V and J genes are TRBV4-1 and TRBJ2-7; D unclear. This CDR3 contains 15 residues. The ends were cut back, 0 bases at V and 2 bases at J, with 11 bases in the middle. Germline V gives CDR1 MGHRA, CDR2 YSYEKL. In DNA form, the CDR3 reads TGCGCCAGCAGCCAAGATCTGGTCACCGCCTACGAGCAGTACTTC. It codes for CASSQDLVTAYEQYF.

The chain joins TRBV7-9 to TRBJ2-5; D is unresolved. Per germline, CDR1 SEHNR and CDR2 FQNEAQ (reference sequence). There are 12 residues in the CDR3. V gave up 6 bases and J gave up 5 bases, with 10 bases separating them. The chain's CDR3 is CASSPLAETQYF. The CDR3 DNA sequence: TGTGCCAGCAGTCCCCTGGCGGAGACCCAGTACTTC.

This clonotype occurred a few times. The V and J genes are TRBV3-1 and TRBJ2-7, with TRBD1 identical over 7 bases. CDR1 is LGHDT, CDR2 YNNKEL, per germline (reference sequence). The length of the CDR3 is 15 residues. The J segment lost 5 bases and the V segment lost 1 base, leaving 8 bases of the junction unmatched. The CDR3 sequence: CASSQGQAGGHEQYF. CDR3 nucleotides: TGTGCCAGCAGCCAAGGACAGGCAGGGGGACACGAGCAGTACTTC.

This clonotype was picked up a small number of times. The chain couples TRBV19 to TRBJ1-2, with TRBD1 as a possible D gene (5 bases). The germline gives CDR1 LNHDA, CDR2 SQIVND (reference sequence). The CDR3 covers 13 residues. V was cut by 6 bases and J by 1 base, with 9 bases left in between. The CDR3 bases are TGTGCCAGTAGGCCAGGGATTAACTATGGCTACACCTTC. Translating gives CASRPGINYGYTF.

This clonotype has just a few counts. V and J are TRBV5-1 and TRBJ2-2; no reliable D call. V gave up 1 base and J gave up 4 bases, with 5 bases separating them. This CDR3 contains 13 residues. Germline assignment: CDR1 SGHRS and CDR2 YFSETQ. The CDR3 nucleotides read TGCGCCAGCAGCTTGCGACCCACCGGGGAGCTGTTTTTT. Its translation is CASSLRPTGELFF.

The chain is built from TRBV10-3 and TRBJ2-5; D is possibly TRBD1 (6 bases). The germline V gene encodes CDR1 ENHRY and CDR2 SYGVKD. This CDR3 spans 13 amino acids. The germline V and J ends were trimmed by 10 bases and 1 base, with 13 bases remaining between them. The CDR3 region is CASAGTPQETQYF. The DNA of the CDR3 is TGTGCCAGTGCCGGGACACCCCAAGAGACCCAGTACTTC.

This clonotype was detected only a few times. The rearrangement joins TRBV6-1 to TRBJ2-1; 7 positions agree with TRBD2. The germline V gene encodes CDR1 MNHNS and CDR2 SASEGT. The CDR3 covers 16 residues. The J segment lost 0 bases and the V segment lost 5 bases, leaving 7 bases of the junction unmatched. CDR3 amino acids: CASSFRAGSSYNEQFF. DNA of the CDR3: TGTGCCAGCAGTTTCCGAGCGGGGAGCTCCTACAATGAGCAGTTCTTC.

In regard to this clonotype: A much more abundant neighbour one base away suggests this may be a read error. This chain uses TRBV27 with TRBJ2-1; TRBD1 aligns across 8 bases. Germline values: CDR1 MNHEY, CDR2 SMNVEV (reference sequence). The length of the CDR3 is 16 residues. Here the CDR3 DNA reads TGTGCCAGCAGTCAAGGGGCAGGGGGCGCCCGAAATGAGCCGTTCTTC. It specifies CASSQGAGGARNEPFF.

The CDR3 region has the DNA TGCAGTGCTAGAGATACCCAGCGGGGGTACACAGATACGCAGTATTTT. Protein: CSARDTQRGYTDTQYF. V is TRBV20-1 and J is TRBJ2-3, with 8 bases matching TRBD2. V was clipped by 0 bases and J by 2 bases; unmatched bases: 7. This CDR3 contains 16 residues. Germline V gene data show CDR1 as DFQATT and CDR2 as SNEGSKA (reference sequence).

There are a few counts of this clonotype. The CDR3: CSVGPGTDTQYF. DNA for the CDR3: TGCAGCGTTGGACCTGGCACAGATACGCAGTATTTT. The V and J genes are TRBV29-1 and TRBJ2-3; no firm D call. The germline V gene has CDR1 SQVTM and CDR2 ANQGSEA. V lost 4 bases and J lost 1, with 6 bases in between. CDR3 length: 12 residues.

This clonotype has a single count. The rearrangement joins TRBV18 to TRBJ1-1; TRBD1 is a possible D gene (6 bases). The germline V gene has CDR1 KGHSH and CDR2 LQKENI. The CDR3 contains 13 residues. V dropped 2 bases and J dropped 4 bases, with 8 bases sitting between them. CDR3 DNA sequence: TGTGCCAGCTCACCATCAGGGGCCACTGAAGCTTTCTTT. Translating it yields CASSPSGATEAFF.

This chain uses TRBV7-9 with TRBJ2-7; D is undetermined. CDR1 is SEHNR and CDR2 is FQNEAQ in the germline V gene (reference sequence). This CDR3 is built from 11 residues. V shed 2 bases and J shed 5 bases, with 4 bases lying between them. In DNA form, the CDR3 reads TGTGCCAGCAGCTTAAGTCACGAGCAGTACTTC. Amino acids: CASSLSHEQYF. Drawing the rest from reference TRBV7-9 and TRBJ2-7, the complete variable domain is DTGVSQNPRHKITKRGQNVTFRCDPISEHNRLYWYRQTLGQGPEFLTYFQNEAQLEKSRLLSDRFSAERPKGSFSTLEIQRTEQGDSAMYLCASSLSHEQYFGPGTRLTVT.

This clonotype has more than one count but fewer than ten. The rearrangement uses TRBV20-1 and TRBJ1-5; 8 nucleotides agree with TRBD1. In germline, CDR1 is DFQATT, CDR2 SNEGSKA (reference sequence). This CDR3 contains 14 residues. Germline trimming cut 6 bases from V and 5 bases from J; bases unmatched to any gene: 9. This CDR3 is CSATTGTGHQPQHF. DNA of the CDR3: TGCAGTGCCACAACCGGGACAGGTCATCAGCCCCAGCATTTT.

This clonotype was seen a few times. This rearrangement joins TRBV19 to TRBJ2-1; D unresolved. Trimming removed 6 bases at V and 0 bases at J, with 12 bases between. In germline, CDR1 is LNHDA, CDR2 SQIVND (reference sequence). The CDR3 contains 15 residues. The CDR3 loop reads CASRTFASSYNEQFF. Written as DNA, the CDR3 is TGTGCCAGTAGAACATTCGCGAGCTCCTACAATGAGCAGTTCTTC.

This clonotype was counted at least ten times. The chain uses TRBV27 and TRBJ2-3, with 12 bases fitting TRBD2. Germline V gene lookup returns CDR1 MNHEY and CDR2 SMNVEV (reference sequence). The CDR3 spans 15 residues. J lost 2 bases, V lost 4 bases, and 1 base had no gene match. In nucleotides, the CDR3 is TGTGCCAGCAGTTGGACTAGCGGGGACACAGATACGCAGTATTTT. Protein sequence: CASSWTSGDTDTQYF.

This clonotype has at least ten counts. The chain couples TRBV7-6 to TRBJ2-1; the match to TRBD1 covers 9 bases. The V gene end was trimmed by 5 bases and the J gene end by 2 bases; junction bases not matched to a gene: 4. There are 15 residues in the CDR3. CDR1 SGHVS and CDR2 FNYEAQ come from the germline V gene. The CDR3 is CASSPRQGAYNEQFF. The CDR3 DNA follows: TGTGCCAGCAGCCCGAGACAGGGGGCCTACAATGAGCAGTTCTTC.

This clonotype was counted between two and nine times. The V call is TRBV6-5, the J call TRBJ2-2; 10 bases are shared with TRBD1. The germline gives CDR1 MNHEY, CDR2 SVGAGI. V lost 7 bases to trimming and J lost 4 bases; unmatched junction nucleotides: 9. The CDR3 is made up of 16 amino acids. The CDR3 protein is CASILDRGHGTGELFF. The DNA of the CDR3 is TGTGCCAGCATTCTAGACAGGGGGCATGGCACCGGGGAGCTGTTTTTT.

This clonotype was counted only a few times. The rearrangement uses TRBV30 and TRBJ2-5; D unresolved. Germline V gene lookup returns CDR1 GTSNPN and CDR2 SVGIG (reference sequence). The V and J ends lost 2 bases and 4 bases respectively, with 11 bases between them. CDR3 size: 13 residues. Written as DNA, the CDR3 is TGTGCCTGGAGTAGGAGAGACCCAGAGACCCAGTACTTC. Translation gives CAWSRRDPETQYF.